A single sample gave rise to the 8 T cell receptor beta chains below, sequenced in a study of blood T cell repertoires in COVID-19. Sequenced by immunoSEQ multiplex PCR; TCRdb stores in-frame clones only, minus some. The table shows almost 55,000 clones, with more than 75% occurring only once. Specimen: peripheral blood. The receptors were sampled from a middle-aged man with active COVID-19.

The chain combines TRBV27 with TRBJ1-1; maybe TRBD1 (5 bases). The CDR3 covers 15 residues. Germline V gene sequence: CDR1 MNHEY, CDR2 SMNVEV (reference sequence). V was shortened by 5 bases and J by 1 base, with 14 bases between the two germline ends. CDR3 loop: CASSVTGFSNTEAFF. The CDR3 region has the DNA TGTGCCAGCAGTGTTACAGGCTTTTCGAACACTGAAGCTTTCTTT.

The chain combines TRBV6-6 with TRBJ2-7; D possibly corresponds to TRBD1 (5 bases). The CDR3 spans 14 residues. V dropped 5 bases and J dropped 4 bases, with 15 bases sitting between them. Germline CDR1 and CDR2: MNHNY and SVGAGI (reference sequence). CDR3: CASSSIGRGYEQYF. The CDR3 DNA follows: TGTGCCAGCAGTAGTATAGGTAGGGGATACGAGCAGTACTTC.

This clone is a singleton in its sample. The V and J genes are TRBV9 and TRBJ1-1; tentative D call: TRBD1 (5 bases). V lost 0 bases, J lost 1 base, and 19 bases lay in between. The CDR3 sequence is 18 residues long. Germline assignment: CDR1 SGDLS and CDR2 YYNGEE. The CDR3 loop is CASSVEGRSRPWNTEAFF. The CDR3 DNA reads as TGTGCCAGCAGCGTAGAGGGGCGTTCAAGACCGTGGAACACTGAAGCTTTCTTT.

The V gene is TRBV19, the J gene TRBJ2-1; possible D gene TRBD1, 6 bases. V was pared by 4 bases and J by 5 bases, with 18 bases between. Per germline, CDR1 LNHDA and CDR2 SQIVND (reference sequence). The CDR3 contains 16 residues. The CDR3 region is CASSKRGGGLDNEQFF. The CDR3 DNA follows: TGTGCCAGTAGTAAGAGGGGTGGGGGCTTAGACAATGAGCAGTTCTTC.

This clone was counted between two and nine times. The junction departs from germline at one end; a sequencing error may be responsible. The rearrangement links TRBV5-6 to TRBJ1-4; D might be TRBD1 (5 bases). The germline gives CDR1 SGHDT, CDR2 YYEEEE. There are 15 residues in the CDR3. This CDR3 is CASTLGGATNEKLFF. Here the CDR3 DNA reads TGTGCCAGCACCTTGGGGGGAGCAACTAATGAAAAACTGTTTTTT.

Here the CDR3 reads CASAGLGQGDGYTF. The CDR3 bases are TGTGCCAGCGCAGGGCTGGGACAGGGGGATGGCTACACCTTC. The J gene is TRBJ1-2, the V gene TRBV27, with 11 bases fitting TRBD1. Germline trimming cut 8 bases from V and 6 bases from J; bases unmatched to any gene: 8. The CDR3 covers 14 residues. The germline CDR1 and CDR2 sequences are MNHEY and SMNVEV (reference sequence).

The chain is built from TRBV30 and TRBJ1-2; the match to TRBD1 covers 10 bases. The CDR3 covers 15 residues. V shed 2 bases, J shed 4 bases, and the junction held 7 bases outside the gene matches. Germline CDR1 is GTSNPN and CDR2 is SVGIG (reference sequence). The CDR3 sequence is CAWSYGTGDSYGYTF. The CDR3 bases are TGTGCCTGGAGTTACGGGACAGGGGATTCCTATGGCTACACCTTC.

The chain has TRBV5-1 and TRBJ1-4; D not resolved. Germline values: CDR1 SGHRS, CDR2 YFSETQ. The length of the CDR3 is 14 residues. Trimming left V 5 bases short and J 0 bases short, with 8 bases between. The CDR3 coding sequence is TGCGCCAGCAGTTCGAGGACAACTAATGAAAAACTGTTTTTT. It codes for CASSSRTTNEKLFF.